This T cell receptor beta chain was identified during a study of beta chain features in type 1 diabetes. Trimming stripped 0 bases from V and 0 bases from J, with 5 bases between. CDR3 size: 14 residues. Germline loops: CDR1 LNHNV, CDR2 YYDKDF (reference sequence). Sorting gave populations that all exceeded 95% purity. Whole-study results and caveats: Type 1 diabetes patients had fewer VDJ junction insertions and more deletions. Cells that show high TCR expression could be over-represented by cDNA sequencing. Patients' naive, central memory and Treg TCRB repertoires seemed closer to one another than those of healthy donors.

The authors reverse transcribed all of the isolated RNA, so sequencing captured expressed TCRB transcripts. Clones were read by immunoSEQ multiplex PCR, and TCRdb kept only the in-frame ones, dropping some. This table has 400,000 to 600,000 clones, approximately 30% appearing once. Regarding this clone: Its matching antigen is unknown.

Sequenced material: naive CD4+ T cells from blood. V gene TRBV15 combines with J gene TRBJ1-2; D is undetermined. This receptor was obtained from a man between 18 and 29 years old in good health. CDR3 DNA sequence: TGTGCCACCAGCAGAGAATACACTAACTATGGCTACACCTTC. Translation: CATSREYTNYGYTF.